This T cell receptor (beta chain) was sequenced in a study of cytomegalovirus exposure and HLA in healthy donors. General study points: One later analysis, an examination of the 100 to 150 validation repertoires, found that first-cohort TCR clusters tended to co-occur in them.

Repertoires were generated with immunoSEQ multiplex PCR, while TCRdb's copy carries only in-frame clones and drops some. The sample records 140,000 or so clones, 80% to 90% being singletons. Details on this clone: The antigen is unknown.

CDR3 length: 13 residues. CDR1 is KGHSH and CDR2 is LQKENI in the germline V gene. V was cut by 2 bases and J by 3 bases, with 7 bases left in between. The V gene is TRBV18, the J gene TRBJ1-2; tentatively, D is TRBD1 (5 bases). Sequenced input: PBMCs. The receptor was derived from a young woman in good health and CMV-seropositive. The CDR3 DNA reads TGTGCCAGCTCACCAGGGGGGGACTATGGCTACACCTTC. This translates into CASSPGGDYGYTF.